This T cell receptor beta chain is drawn from a study of T cells in Graves' hyperthyroidism and ophthalmopathy. Study-level results: Model predictions of ophthalmopathy came a median roughly 6.4 months before onset.

TCR beta CDR3 regions were amplified from RNA. Researchers ran a first-round RT-PCR on the TCR CDR3 using the HTBI primer set. TCRdb redid the calling of the multiplex PCR reads with MiXCR, one entry per CDR3 protein. The sample records hundreds of thousands of distinct CDR3 sequences, roughly 20% being singletons. This clonotype was counted at least ten times. Its antigen remains unidentified. With 5 bases clipped from V and 2 bases from J, the junction kept 4 bases outside the gene matches. This CDR3 region has 14 residues. Germline V lookup: CDR1 MGHDK, CDR2 SYGVNS. Input material: blood. The gene calls are TRBV25-1 and TRBJ1-1; 8 bases are a match to TRBD1. The sequence was collected from a young man with Graves' ophthalmopathy. Here the CDR3 reads CASSHRGINTEAFF. The CDR3 nucleotides read TGTGCCAGCAGTCACAGGGGGATCAACACTGAAGCTTTCTTT.